This TCR beta chain came from a study of T cell responses to AZD1222 COVID-19 vaccine. Second doses were pooled across both intervals (about 4 or about 12 weeks). The data were produced by immunoSEQ multiplex PCR, yet TCRdb's version contains in-frame clones alone and is incomplete. The table has some 150,000 clones, approximately 91% seen once. The CDR3 is 13 amino acids. J lost 9 bases, V lost 3 bases, and 5 bases had no gene match. CDR1 is SGDLS, CDR2 YYNGEE, per germline. As concerns this clone: Its antigen is unidentified.

Notes on the study in general: Donors skewed white British and female; clonal diversity was possibly underestimated. The number of AZD1222 recipients seropositive at baseline was only five to seven. Sampling that yielded the repertoires occurred only after the peak T cell response.

The sequence was collected from an adult who received the AZD1222 COVID-19 vaccine. The material was peripheral blood, obtained 28 days after the second AZD1222 dose. V is TRBV9 and J is TRBJ2-1; TRBD1 agrees at 8 bases. The CDR3 loop reads CASSARTGREQFF. CDR3 DNA: TGTGCCAGCAGCGCGCGGACAGGGCGTGAGCAGTTCTTC. Based on the CDR3 plus reference TRBV9 and TRBJ2-1, the full variable domain is DSGVTQTPKHLITATGQRVTLRCSPRSGDLSVYWYQQSLDQGLQFLIQYYNGEERAKGNILERFSAQQFPDLHSELNLSSLELGDSALYFCASSARTGREQFFGPGTRLTVL.